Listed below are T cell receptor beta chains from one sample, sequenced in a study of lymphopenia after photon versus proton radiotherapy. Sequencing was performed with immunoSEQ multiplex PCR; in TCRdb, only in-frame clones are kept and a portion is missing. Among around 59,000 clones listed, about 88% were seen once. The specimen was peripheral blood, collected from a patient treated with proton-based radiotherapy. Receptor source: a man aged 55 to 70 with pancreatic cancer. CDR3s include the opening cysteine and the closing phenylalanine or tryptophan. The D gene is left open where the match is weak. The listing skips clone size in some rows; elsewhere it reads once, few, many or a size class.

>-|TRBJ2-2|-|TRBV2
TGTGCCAGCAGGGTGGGGAACACCGGGGAGCTGTTTTTT
CASRVGNTGELFF
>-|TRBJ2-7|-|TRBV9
TGTGCCAGCAGCGCCGACAATTCCTACGAGCAGTACTTC
CASSADNSYEQYF
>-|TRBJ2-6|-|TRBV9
TGTGCCAGCAGTGTGGGACTCTCTGGGGCCAACGTCCTGACTTTC
CASSVGLSGANVLTF
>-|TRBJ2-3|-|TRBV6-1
TGTGCCAGCAGGATGGCAGATACGCAGTATTTT
CASRMADTQYF
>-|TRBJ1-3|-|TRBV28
TGTGCCAGCAGTCAGATACCCCTGACAGAGATTGAAAACACCATATATTTT
CASSQIPLTEIENTIYF
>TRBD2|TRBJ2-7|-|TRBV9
TGTGCCAGCAGCGCAGGACTAGCGGCCTACGAGCAGTACTTC
CASSAGLAAYEQYF
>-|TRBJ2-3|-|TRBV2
TGTGCCAGCAACCCCGACGGAAGCATCAGCACAGATACGCAGTATTTT
CASNPDGSISTDTQYF
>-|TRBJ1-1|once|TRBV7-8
TGTGCCAGCAGCTTACTCCCGAACGGAGCGATGAACACTGAAGCTTTCTTT
CASSLLPNGAMNTEAFF
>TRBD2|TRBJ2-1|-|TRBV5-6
TGTGCCAGCAGTGAACCAGCGGGACGGCGCAATGAGCAGTTCTTC
CASSEPAGRRNEQFF
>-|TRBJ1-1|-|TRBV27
TGTGCCAGCAGTTTATATGGGGCTGAAGCTTTCTTT
CASSLYGAEAFF
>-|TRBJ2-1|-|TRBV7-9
TGTGCCAGCAGCTTAGCGGGAGCCCACAATGAGCAGTTCTTC
CASSLAGAHNEQFF
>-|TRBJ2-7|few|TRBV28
TGTGCCAGCAGTTTTAGGCGGAGGGTAAGCGAGCAGTACTTC
CASSFRRRVSEQYF
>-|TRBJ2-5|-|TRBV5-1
TGCGCCAGCAGCTCGGACGTAATAGGGGCCCAGTACTTC
CASSSDVIGAQYF
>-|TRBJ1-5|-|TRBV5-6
TGTGCCAGCAGCCTTGGGGGGATACTTGGGTCCCAGCATTTT
CASSLGGILGSQHF
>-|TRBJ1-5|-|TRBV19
TGTGCCAGTAGTACCCAACAGGGACAGCCCCAGCATTTT
CASSTQQGQPQHF
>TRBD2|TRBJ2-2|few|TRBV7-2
TGTGCCAGCAGCTTAGTAGCTAGCGGGAGTGGGAACACCGGGGAGCTGTTTTTT
CASSLVASGSGNTGELFF
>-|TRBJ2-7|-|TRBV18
TGTGCCAGCTCACCCCGACAGCAAAGCTCCTACGAGCAGTACTTC
CASSPRQQSSYEQYF
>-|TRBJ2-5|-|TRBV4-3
TGCGCCAGCAGCCAAGTGGGTGGTGGCAGACAAGAGACCCAGTACTTC
CASSQVGGGRQETQYF
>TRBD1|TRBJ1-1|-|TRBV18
TGTGCCAGCTCATTCGGACAGGGGAACACTGAAGCTTTCTTT
CASSFGQGNTEAFF
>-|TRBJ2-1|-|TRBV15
TGTGCCACCAGCAGAGAGGCTAGCGTCAATGAGCAGTTCTTC
CATSREASVNEQFF
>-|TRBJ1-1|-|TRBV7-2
TGTGCCAGCAGCTTAGGTGTAGCCCCAAGAGGAGCTTTCTTT
CASSLGVAPRGAFF
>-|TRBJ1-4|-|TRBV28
TGTGCCAGCAGTCCCGATTGGCAGGGAAAACTGTTTTTT
CASSPDWQGKLFF
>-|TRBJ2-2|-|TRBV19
TGTGCCAGTAGTACGGAGCTCTCCGGGGAGCTGTTTTTT
CASSTELSGELFF
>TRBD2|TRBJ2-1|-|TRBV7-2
TGTGCCAGCAGCTTAGTCGGGACTAGCGGGATGGGTGAGCAGTTCTTC
CASSLVGTSGMGEQFF
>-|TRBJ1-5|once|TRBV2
TGTGCCAGCAGTGACGTTGGCAGGGCCTCCTCTGAGCCCCAGCATTTT
CASSDVGRASSEPQHF
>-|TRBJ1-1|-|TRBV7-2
TGTGCCAGCAGCTTAGATGGGGGAGTGAACACTGAAGCTTTCTTT
CASSLDGGVNTEAFF
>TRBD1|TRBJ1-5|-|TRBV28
TGTGCCAGCAGTTTATTAGCTGGGACAGGGCGGAATCTTATCAGCAATCAGCCCCAGCATTTT
CASSLLAGTGRNLISNQPQHF
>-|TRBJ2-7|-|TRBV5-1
TGCGCCAGCAGCTTGGCGGCGGTGGGTCGGTACGAGCAGTACTTC
CASSLAAVGRYEQYF
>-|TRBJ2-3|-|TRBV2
TGTGCCAGCAGAATACTTAGCACAGATACGCAGTATTTT
CASRILSTDTQYF
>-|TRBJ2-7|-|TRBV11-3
TGTGCCAGCAGCCGGAGGGACCATTACTACGAGCAGTACTTC
CASSRRDHYYEQYF
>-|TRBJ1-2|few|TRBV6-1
TGTGCCAGTCTTAGGCAGGGATGGGATGGCTACACCTTC
CASLRQGWDGYTF
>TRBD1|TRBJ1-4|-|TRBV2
TGTGCCAGCAGCAGGGGGGGACTGATTAATGAAAAACTGTTTTTT
CASSRGGLINEKLFF
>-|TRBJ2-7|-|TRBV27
TGTGCCAGCAGTCGATCCCTTAGCGCCGAGCAGTACTTC
CASSRSLSAEQYF
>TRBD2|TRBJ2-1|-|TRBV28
TGTGCCAGCAGTTTACCCCGACTAGCGGAGAATGAGCAGTTCTTC
CASSLPRLAENEQFF
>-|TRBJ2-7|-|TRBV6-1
TGTGCCAGCAGTGTGGGTTACGAGCAGTACTTC
CASSVGYEQYF
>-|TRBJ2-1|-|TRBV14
TGTGCCAGCAGCCATGGACAGACCAACAATGAGCAGTTCTTC
CASSHGQTNNEQFF
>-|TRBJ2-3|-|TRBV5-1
TGCGCCAGCAGCGCGGGACAGTACCGCACAGATACGCAGTATTTT
CASSAGQYRTDTQYF
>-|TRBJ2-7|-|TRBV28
TGTGCCAGCCGCAGGACACCCGGGTACGAGCAGTACTTC
CASRRTPGYEQYF
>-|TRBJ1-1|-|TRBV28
TGTGCCAGCAGTCCCCTGAGGGAAAACACTGAAGCTTTCTTT
CASSPLRENTEAFF
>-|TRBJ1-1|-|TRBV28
TGTGCCAGCAGTTTAGGGGGACCGAACACTGAAGCTTTCTTT
CASSLGGPNTEAFF
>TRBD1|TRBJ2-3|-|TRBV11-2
TGTGCCAGCAGCTTAGAGGGGGGACAGGGCACAGATACGCAGTATTTT
CASSLEGGQGTDTQYF
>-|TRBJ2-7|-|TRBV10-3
TGTGCCATCAGCGGGCCTTCTGGTCACGAGCAGTACTTC
CAISGPSGHEQYF
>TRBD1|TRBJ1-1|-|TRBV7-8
TGTGCCAGCAGCTCAAACCCGGGACAGGGAATGGACACTGAAGCTTTCTTT
CASSSNPGQGMDTEAFF
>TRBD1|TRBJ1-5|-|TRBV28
TGTGCCAGCAGCTTACACCAGGGGGAGATCCCGCCCCAGCATTTT
CASSLHQGEIPPQHF
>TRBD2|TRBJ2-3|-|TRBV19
TGTGCCAGTAGTATGACCCCAGCGGGAGTGACAGATACGCAGTATTTT
CASSMTPAGVTDTQYF
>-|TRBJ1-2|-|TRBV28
TGTGCCAGCAGTCCCGTCCCGGGGGGGCATGGCTACACCTTC
CASSPVPGGHGYTF
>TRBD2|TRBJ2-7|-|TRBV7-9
TGTGCCAGCAGCCTTAGCGGGACCTACGAGCAGTACTTC
CASSLSGTYEQYF
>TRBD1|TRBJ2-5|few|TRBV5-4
TGTGCCAGCAGCACGGGACAGGGGGCGCGGGAGACCCAGTACTTC
CASSTGQGARETQYF
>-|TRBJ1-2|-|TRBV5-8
TGTGCCAGCAGCTTGCCCCCGGGGCTTGGAGGCTACACCTTC
CASSLPPGLGGYTF
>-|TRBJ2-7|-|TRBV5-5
TGTGCCAGCAGCTACGTAGCTTCTCCCCACGAGCAGTACTTC
CASSYVASPHEQYF
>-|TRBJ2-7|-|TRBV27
TGTGCCAGCAGTGCCTCGGGATTGGCGCCTTCCAGCTACGAGCAGTACTTC
CASSASGLAPSSYEQYF
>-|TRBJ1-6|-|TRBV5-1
TGCGCCAGCAGCGCGAATAATTCACCCCTCCACTTT
CASSANNSPLHF
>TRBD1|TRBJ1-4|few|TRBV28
TGTGCCAGCAGTTTGCCCCTCGAGACAGGGGGCGCGGAAACAACTAATGAAAAACTGTTTTTT
CASSLPLETGGAETTNEKLFF
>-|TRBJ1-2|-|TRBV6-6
TGTGCCAGCAGTTCCGTGCATCTGGGGGATGGCTACACCTTC
CASSSVHLGDGYTF
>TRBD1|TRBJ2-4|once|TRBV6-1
TGTGCCAGCACCGGGGACAGTCAAGCCAAAAACATTCAGTACTTC
CASTGDSQAKNIQYF